The TCR beta chain described here comes from a study of T cells after yellow fever vaccination. Germline CDR1 is LNHNV and CDR2 is YYDKDF (reference sequence). Germline trimming cut 0 bases from V and 3 bases from J; bases unmatched to any gene: 5. The CDR3 consists of 17 residues. Overall study results and limits: The secondary response peaked faster, at day 5 versus 15, but was weaker.

5'RACE template switching added a universal primer site and UMIs to TCR cDNA. Each CDR3 protein is one row after TCRdb ran MiXCR on the 5' RACE reads. The data show almost 600,000 distinct CDR3 sequences, roughly 14% seen once. Points on this clonotype: The antigen is undetermined.

The TCR comes from a young man who received the YFV17D yellow fever vaccine. The input for sequencing was PBMCs, taken on the day of the yellow fever booster vaccination. The chain recombines TRBV15 with TRBJ1-4; 9 positions agree with TRBD1. The DNA for the CDR3 is TGTGCCACCAGCAGAGAAACAGGGGGCTTCTCTAATGAAAAACTGTTTTTT. The encoded protein is CATSRETGGFSNEKLFF.